This TCR beta chain was retrieved from a study of CD8 T cells in ankylosing spondylitis. Overall study results and limits: A TCR beta motif of several highly homologous variants appeared characteristic of ankylosing spondylitis blood. Reactive arthritis synovial fluid and blood previously showed some of these motif variants. Peripheral blood held disease-linked clones only at relatively low frequency, and these were CD8+. Matched ankylosing spondylitis synovial fluid reportedly showed significant enrichment of disease-linked clones.

Concerning this clonotype: Its antigen is unknown.

Using quantitative 5'-RACE with molecular barcodes, the authors made TCR beta libraries. TCRdb re-analysed the 5' RACE reads in MiXCR, keeping a single row per CDR3 protein. The sample shows tens of thousands of distinct CDR3 sequences, about 9% of them seen only once. CDR1 and CDR2 from the germline V gene are PRHDT and FYEKMQ (reference sequence). Trimming took 5 bases from V and 2 from J, leaving 13 bases between them. This CDR3 contains 14 residues. The receptor's source is a male donor with ankylosing spondylitis. This chain joins TRBV13 and TRBJ2-7; perhaps TRBD2 as D (5 bases). Sequenced: blood, either unsorted or a sorted T cell fraction (not recorded which). CDR3 in DNA: TGTGCCAGCAGCCCTGGACTTACCCCCTACGAGCAGTACTTC. Residues: CASSPGLTPYEQYF.